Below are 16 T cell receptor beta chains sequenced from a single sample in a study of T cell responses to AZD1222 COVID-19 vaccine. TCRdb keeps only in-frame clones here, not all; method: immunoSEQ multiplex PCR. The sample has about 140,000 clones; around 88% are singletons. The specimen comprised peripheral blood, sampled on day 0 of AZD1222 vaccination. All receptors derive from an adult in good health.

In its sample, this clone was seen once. As DNA, the CDR3 is TGCAGTGCTAGTCGGGGTCTAGCTGGAAACACCATATATTTT. Its translation: CSASRGLAGNTIYF. The rearrangement links TRBV20-1 to TRBJ1-3; D gene ambiguous. The CDR3 consists of 14 residues. Germline V gene sequence: CDR1 DFQATT, CDR2 SNEGSKA (reference sequence). V lost 3 bases, J lost 2 bases, and 11 bases lay in between.

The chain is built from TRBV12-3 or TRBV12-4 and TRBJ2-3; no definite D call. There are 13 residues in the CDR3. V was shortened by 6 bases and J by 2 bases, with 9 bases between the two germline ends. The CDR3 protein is CASRPTYTDTQYF. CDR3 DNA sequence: TGTGCCAGCAGACCCACTTACACAGATACGCAGTATTTT.

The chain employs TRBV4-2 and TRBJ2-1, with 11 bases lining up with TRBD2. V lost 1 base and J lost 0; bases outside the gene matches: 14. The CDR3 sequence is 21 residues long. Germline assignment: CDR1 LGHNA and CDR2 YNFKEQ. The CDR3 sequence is CASSQVKPGLAERTSYNEQFF. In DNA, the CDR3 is TGTGCCAGCAGCCAAGTTAAACCGGGACTAGCGGAACGCACCTCCTACAATGAGCAGTTCTTC.

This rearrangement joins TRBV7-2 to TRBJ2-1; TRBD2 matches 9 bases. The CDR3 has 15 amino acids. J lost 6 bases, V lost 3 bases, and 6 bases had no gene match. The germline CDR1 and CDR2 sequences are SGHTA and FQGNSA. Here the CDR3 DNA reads TGTGCCAGCAGCTTCAAAGCGGGAGGTAGCAATGAGCAGTTCTTC. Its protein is CASSFKAGGSNEQFF.

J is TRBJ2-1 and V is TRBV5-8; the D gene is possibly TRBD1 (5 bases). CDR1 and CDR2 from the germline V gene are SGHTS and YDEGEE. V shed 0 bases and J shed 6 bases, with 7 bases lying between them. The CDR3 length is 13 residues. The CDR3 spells CASSLVQGNEQFF. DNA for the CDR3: TGTGCCAGCAGCTTGGTCCAGGGCAATGAGCAGTTCTTC. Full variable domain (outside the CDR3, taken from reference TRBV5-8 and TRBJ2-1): EAGVTQSPTHLIKTRGQQATLRCSPISGHTSVYWYQQALGLGLQFLLWYDEGEERNRGNFPPRFSGRQFPNYSSELNVNALELEDSALYLCASSLVQGNEQFFGPGTRLTVL.

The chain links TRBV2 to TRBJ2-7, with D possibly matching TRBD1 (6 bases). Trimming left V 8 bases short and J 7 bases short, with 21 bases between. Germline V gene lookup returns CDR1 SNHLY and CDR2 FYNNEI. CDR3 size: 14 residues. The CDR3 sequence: CASRGVQGPWEQYF. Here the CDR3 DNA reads TGTGCCAGCCGAGGAGTACAGGGTCCTTGGGAGCAGTACTTC.

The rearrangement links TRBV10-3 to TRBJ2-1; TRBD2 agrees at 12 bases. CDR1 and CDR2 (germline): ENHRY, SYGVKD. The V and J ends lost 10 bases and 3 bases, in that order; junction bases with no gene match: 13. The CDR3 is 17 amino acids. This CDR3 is CATTGTSGSRVYNEQFF. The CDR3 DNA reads TGTGCCACTACCGGGACTAGCGGGTCTCGAGTCTACAATGAGCAGTTCTTC.

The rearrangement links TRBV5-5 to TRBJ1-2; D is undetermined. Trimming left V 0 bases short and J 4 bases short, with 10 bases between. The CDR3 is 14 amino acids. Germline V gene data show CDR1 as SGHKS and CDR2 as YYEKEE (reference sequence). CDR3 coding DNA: TGTGCCAGCAGCTTGGCCCCAACGTCCTATGGCTACACCTTC. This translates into CASSLAPTSYGYTF.

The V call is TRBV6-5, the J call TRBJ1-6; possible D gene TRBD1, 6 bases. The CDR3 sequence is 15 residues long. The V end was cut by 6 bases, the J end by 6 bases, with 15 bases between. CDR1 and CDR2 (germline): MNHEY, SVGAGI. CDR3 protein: CASRPQTGSNSPLHF. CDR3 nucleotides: TGTGCCAGCAGACCGCAAACAGGGTCTAATTCACCCCTCCACTTT.

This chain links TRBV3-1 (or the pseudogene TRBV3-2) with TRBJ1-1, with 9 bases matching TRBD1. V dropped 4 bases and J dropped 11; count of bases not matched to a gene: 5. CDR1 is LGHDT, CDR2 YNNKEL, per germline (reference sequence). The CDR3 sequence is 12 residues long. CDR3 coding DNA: TGTGCCAGCAGCCTAGGGACAGGGTACGCTTTCTTT. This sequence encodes CASSLGTGYAFF.

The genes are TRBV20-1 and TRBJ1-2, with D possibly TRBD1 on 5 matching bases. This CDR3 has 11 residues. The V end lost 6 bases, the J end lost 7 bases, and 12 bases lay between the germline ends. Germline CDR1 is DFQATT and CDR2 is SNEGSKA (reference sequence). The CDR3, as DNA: TGCAGTGCGCAGGGAATCGGTGGCTACACCTTC. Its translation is CSAQGIGGYTF.

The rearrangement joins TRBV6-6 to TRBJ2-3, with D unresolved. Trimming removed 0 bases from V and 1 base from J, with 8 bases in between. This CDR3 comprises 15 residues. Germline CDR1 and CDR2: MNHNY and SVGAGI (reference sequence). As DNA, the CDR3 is TGTGCCAGCAGTTACTCGAGCTCGGGCACAGATACGCAGTATTTT. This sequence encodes CASSYSSSGTDTQYF.

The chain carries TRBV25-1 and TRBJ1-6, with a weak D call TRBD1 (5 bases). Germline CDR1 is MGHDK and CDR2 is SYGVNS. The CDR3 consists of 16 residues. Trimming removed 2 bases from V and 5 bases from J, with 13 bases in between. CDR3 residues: CASSEGSRQNNSPLHF. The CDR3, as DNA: TGTGCCAGCAGTGAAGGGTCGAGACAGAATAATTCACCCCTCCACTTT. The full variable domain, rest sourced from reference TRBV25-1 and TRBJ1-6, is EADIYQTPRYLVIGTGKKITLECSQTMGHDKMYWYQQDPGMELHLIHYSYGVNSTEKGDLSSESTVSRIRTEHFPLTLESARPSHTSQYLCASSEGSRQNNSPLHFGNGTRLTVT.

CDR3 residues: CASKGFSYGYTF. As DNA, the CDR3 is TGTGCCAGCAAGGGATTTTCCTATGGCTACACCTTC. The chain employs TRBV25-1 and TRBJ1-2; D is undetermined. The CDR3 sequence is 12 residues long. V gave up 7 bases and J gave up 4 bases, with 10 bases separating them. The germline V gene encodes CDR1 MGHDK and CDR2 SYGVNS.

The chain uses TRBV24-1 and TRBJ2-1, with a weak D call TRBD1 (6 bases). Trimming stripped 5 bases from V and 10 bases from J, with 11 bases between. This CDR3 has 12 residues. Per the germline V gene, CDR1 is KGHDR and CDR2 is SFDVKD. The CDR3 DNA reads TGTGCCACCAGTGGCTCCGACAGGGAGCAGTTCTTC. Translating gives CATSGSDREQFF.

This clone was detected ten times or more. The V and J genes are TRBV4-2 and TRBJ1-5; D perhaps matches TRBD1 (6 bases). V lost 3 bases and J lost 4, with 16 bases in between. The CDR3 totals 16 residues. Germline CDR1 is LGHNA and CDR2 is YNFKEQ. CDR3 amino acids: CASSQPSGGLNQPQHF. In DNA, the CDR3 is TGTGCCAGCAGCCAGCCGTCGGGGGGGCTGAATCAGCCCCAGCATTTT.